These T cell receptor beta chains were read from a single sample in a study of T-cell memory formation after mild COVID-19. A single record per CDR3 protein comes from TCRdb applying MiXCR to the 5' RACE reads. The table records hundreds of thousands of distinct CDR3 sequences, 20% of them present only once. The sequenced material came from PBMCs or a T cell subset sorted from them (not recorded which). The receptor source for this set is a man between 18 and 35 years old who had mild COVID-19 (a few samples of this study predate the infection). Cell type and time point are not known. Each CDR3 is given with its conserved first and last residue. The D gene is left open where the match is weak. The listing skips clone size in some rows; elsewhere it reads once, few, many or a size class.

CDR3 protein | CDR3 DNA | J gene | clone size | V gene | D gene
CASREDRGPRNYGYTF | TGTGCCAGCAGAGAAGACAGGGGGCCGAGAAACTATGGCTACACCTTC | TRBJ1-2 | few | TRBV6-2/TRBV6-3 | TRBD1
CASSTRTGNSPLHF | TGTGCCAGCAGCACACGCACAGGGAACTCACCCCTCCACTTT | TRBJ1-6 | - | TRBV7-6 | -
CASSRGQGARLEAFF | TGCGCCAGCAGCCGGGGGCAGGGGGCCCGGCTTGAAGCTTTCTTT | TRBJ1-1 | - | TRBV4-1 | TRBD1
CSVEAGGGTHTDTQYF | TGCAGCGTTGAAGCCGGCGGGGGGACCCACACAGATACGCAGTATTTT | TRBJ2-3 | - | TRBV29-1 | TRBD2
CSARDRTGEQPQHF | TGCAGTGCTAGAGATCGGACAGGGGAACAGCCCCAGCATTTT | TRBJ1-5 | - | TRBV20-1 | TRBD1
CASSPGQGSNSPLHF | TGTGCCAGCAGCCCGGGACAGGGTTCTAATTCACCCCTCCACTTT | TRBJ1-6 | - | TRBV6-5 | TRBD1
CASSVGLAGLAGELFF | TGTGCCAGCAGCGTAGGGCTAGCGGGGTTGGCCGGGGAGCTGTTTTTT | TRBJ2-2 | few | TRBV9 | TRBD2
CASSARQRQETQYF | TGTGCCAGCAGCGCCCGACAGCGACAAGAGACCCAGTACTTC | TRBJ2-5 | few | TRBV7-9 | -
CASSLGWTGNTGELFF | TGTGCCAGCAGCTTAGGCTGGACAGGGAACACCGGGGAGCTGTTTTTT | TRBJ2-2 | - | TRBV7-6 | TRBD1
CASSYSLTASYNEQFF | TGTGCCAGCAGTTACTCCCTGACAGCTTCTTACAATGAGCAGTTCTTC | TRBJ2-1 | - | TRBV6-5 | -
CASSVTRGAHYNEQFF | TGTGCCAGCAGCGTCACCAGGGGAGCTCACTACAATGAGCAGTTCTTC | TRBJ2-1 | few | TRBV9 | -
CASSLLQVGLTEAFF | TGTGCCAGCAGTTTACTACAGGTTGGGCTCACTGAAGCTTTCTTT | TRBJ1-1 | few | TRBV27 | -
CASSEGSHYGYTF | TGTGCCAGCAGCGAAGGATCCCACTATGGCTACACCTTC | TRBJ1-2 | few | TRBV7-8 | -
CSVVGGGDVRSYEQYF | TGCAGCGTGGTGGGAGGAGGGGATGTAAGATCCTACGAGCAGTACTTC | TRBJ2-7 | - | TRBV29-1 | -
CASSLAFSSTDTQYF | TGCGCCAGCAGCTTGGCGTTCTCTAGCACAGATACGCAGTATTTT | TRBJ2-3 | many | TRBV5-1 | -
CASKESPKNIQYF | TGTGCCAGCAAGGAATCCCCCAAAAACATTCAGTACTTC | TRBJ2-4 | many | TRBV12-3/TRBV12-4 | -
CASSQTELYEQYF | TGCGCCAGCAGCCAGACGGAGCTCTACGAGCAGTACTTC | TRBJ2-7 | few | TRBV4-1 | -
CSARDAGQGHYAEAFF | TGCAGTGCTAGAGATGCAGGACAGGGGCACTATGCTGAAGCTTTCTTT | TRBJ1-1 | - | TRBV20-1 | TRBD1
CASGEADTQYF | TGCGCCTCGGGGGAGGCAGATACGCAGTATTTT | TRBJ2-3 | - | TRBV5-1 | -
CASSQDRASGGRTEQYF | TGCGCCAGCAGCCAAGACCGGGCTAGCGGGGGGCGGACCGAGCAGTACTTC | TRBJ2-7 | - | TRBV4-3 | TRBD2
CASSMGQGVPGELFF | TGTGCCAGCAGCATGGGACAGGGAGTCCCCGGGGAGCTGTTTTTT | TRBJ2-2 | - | TRBV13 | TRBD1
CATLSGTASTDTQYF | TGTGCCACCCTATCCGGGACAGCGAGCACAGATACGCAGTATTTT | TRBJ2-3 | - | TRBV28 | TRBD1
CASSSDSPRWGTEAFF | TGTGCCAGCAGCTCAGACAGCCCGCGTTGGGGCACTGAAGCTTTCTTT | TRBJ1-1 | - | TRBV7-9 | -
CASSQIQRSSYNSPLHF | TGCGCCAGCAGCCAAATTCAGAGGAGCTCCTATAATTCACCCCTCCACTTT | TRBJ1-6 | few | TRBV4-3 | -
CASSHQRGDEPPEQYF | TGCGCCAGCAGCCATCAAAGGGGTGACGAACCCCCCGAGCAGTACTTC | TRBJ2-7 | - | TRBV4-1 | -
CASSFKESTDTQYF | TGTGCCAGCAGTTTTAAGGAGAGCACAGATACGCAGTATTTT | TRBJ2-3 | - | TRBV27 | -
CASSYSRSPQVGQYF | TGTGCCAGCAGTTACTCCCGGAGTCCCCAAGTCGGGCAGTATTTT | TRBJ2-3 | - | TRBV6-5 | -
CASSSRDFSGANVLTF | TGCGCCAGCAGCAGCCGGGACTTCTCTGGGGCCAACGTCCTGACTTTC | TRBJ2-6 | - | TRBV5-1 | -
CASRPTGIYGYTF | TGTGCCAGCAGGCCCACAGGGATCTATGGCTACACCTTC | TRBJ1-2 | - | TRBV6-5 | -
CASSYDAGENTGELFF | TGTGCCAGCAGTTATGACGCGGGGGAGAACACCGGGGAGCTGTTTTTT | TRBJ2-2 | few | TRBV6-2/TRBV6-3 | TRBD2
CASSSPGLAGGPTDTQYF | TGTGCCAGCAGCTCGCCCGGACTAGCGGGGGGGCCCACAGATACGCAGTATTTT | TRBJ2-3 | - | TRBV13 | TRBD2
CASSQAGKRPYNEQFF | TGCGCCAGCAGCCAGGCCGGGAAGCGGCCCTACAATGAGCAGTTCTTC | TRBJ2-1 | - | TRBV4-1 | -
CASSYSNLRKETQYF | TGTGCCAGCAGTTACTCGAATCTTAGGAAAGAGACCCAGTACTTC | TRBJ2-5 | - | TRBV6-5 | -
CASSLGTGFSYEQYF | TGCGCCAGCAGCTTGGGGACAGGGTTCTCCTACGAGCAGTACTTC | TRBJ2-7 | few | TRBV5-1 | TRBD1
CASRLTRTVYEQYF | TGTGCCAGCAGGTTAACCAGGACGGTCTACGAGCAGTACTTC | TRBJ2-7 | few | TRBV2 | -
CASSLSWGNTIYF | TGCGCCAGCAGCTTGTCGTGGGGAAACACCATATATTTT | TRBJ1-3 | few | TRBV5-1 | -
CASSPGGAVYQETQYF | TGTGCAAGCTCACCGGGGGGAGCTGTGTATCAAGAGACCCAGTACTTC | TRBJ2-5 | - | TRBV18 | TRBD2
CSVGQGAGTGELFF | TGCAGCGTGGGACAGGGGGCCGGGACCGGGGAGCTGTTTTTT | TRBJ2-2 | few | TRBV29-1 | TRBD1
CASSHLRVTPYQETQYF | TGTGCCAGCAGCCACCTTAGGGTAACCCCGTACCAAGAGACCCAGTACTTC | TRBJ2-5 | - | TRBV7-2 | -
CASRPPGGTEAFF | TGTGCCAGCAGGCCCCCGGGGGGAACTGAAGCTTTCTTT | TRBJ1-1 | - | TRBV6-5 | -
CASSSNTLGRYGYTF | TGTGCCAGCAGTTCGAACACCCTCGGGAGGTATGGCTACACCTTC | TRBJ1-2 | few | TRBV12-3/TRBV12-4 | -
CASSLITTGNYGYTF | TGTGCCAGCAGCTTGATCACGACGGGGAACTATGGCTACACCTTC | TRBJ1-2 | - | TRBV5-5 | -
CAWSVRRLAGTYEQYF | TGTGCCTGGAGTGTACGGCGACTAGCGGGGACCTACGAGCAGTACTTC | TRBJ2-7 | - | TRBV30 | TRBD2
CASSAPDRAPNTGELFF | TGTGCCAGCAGCGCACCAGACAGGGCTCCGAACACCGGGGAGCTGTTTTTT | TRBJ2-2 | few | TRBV7-9 | TRBD1
CASSLDATGTQYF | TGTGCCAGCAGCTTGGACGCAACCGGGACCCAGTACTTC | TRBJ2-5 | - | TRBV5-4 | -
CASSPGRGNTEAFF | TGTGCCAGCAGCCCGGGACGGGGGAACACTGAAGCTTTCTTT | TRBJ1-1 | few | TRBV5-4 | -
CASSSIYEQYF | TGTGCCAGCAGCTCGATCTACGAGCAGTACTTC | TRBJ2-7 | - | TRBV7-9 | -